One and the same sample provided the 9 T cell receptor beta chains below, sequenced in a study of blood T cells in healthy people across ages. Then a second PCR, running about 6 to 12 cycles, was carried out with a sample-barcoded 5' primer and a J-beta primer mix. TCRdb reanalysed the 5' RACE reads using MiXCR and keeps one entry per CDR3 protein. The sample yields nearly 800,000 distinct CDR3 sequences, 25% seen once. Another study also made use of these data, one on T cells of mothers and their children.

Sequences were obtained from blood. Receptors originate from a boy aged 5-17 years in good health.

The chain employs TRBV20-1 and TRBJ1-1, with 8 bases aligning to TRBD1. The CDR3 is 12 amino acids. The germline V gene has CDR1 DFQATT and CDR2 SNEGSKA (reference sequence). V gave up 3 bases and J gave up 6 bases; unmatched junction bases: 3. The CDR3 is CSASQGAAEAFF. The CDR3, as DNA: TGCAGTGCTAGCCAGGGGGCTGCTGAAGCTTTCTTT.

V and J are TRBV5-1 and TRBJ2-1; possibly TRBD2 for D (5 bases). Trimming pared 7 bases from V and 4 bases from J, leaving 24 bases between. From germline, CDR1 is SGHRS and CDR2 YFSETQ. The CDR3 is 17 residues long. CDR3 sequence (DNA): TGCGCCAGCCACTTATGGGCAGCGGAAAAACTATACAATGAGCAGTTCTTC. Translating gives CASHLWAAEKLYNEQFF.

This clonotype was recorded a few times. The chain employs TRBV7-8 and TRBJ2-5, with D unclear. This CDR3 has 15 residues. V lost 2 bases, J lost 2 bases, and 12 bases lay in between. The germline gives CDR1 SGHVS, CDR2 FQNEAQ. CDR3 amino acids: CASSLITEFQETQYF. In DNA form, the CDR3 reads TGTGCCAGCAGCTTAATTACGGAATTTCAAGAGACCCAGTACTTC.

The rearrangement joins TRBV7-8 to TRBJ2-7, with 7 nucleotides matching TRBD1. With V trimmed by 2 bases and J by 12 bases, 7 bases remained unmatched. This CDR3 spans 12 amino acids. Germline V gene lookup returns CDR1 SGHVS and CDR2 FQNEAQ. CDR3 nucleotides: TGTGCCAGCAGCTTAAACGAAAGGGGGCCGTACTTC. Translated, it gives CASSLNERGPYF.

This clonotype has a count of ten or more. This sequence joins TRBV27 and TRBJ2-5, with D tentatively TRBD1 (7 bases). The J call is uncertain, as TRBJ2-7 better fits the DNA end. Per germline, CDR1 MNHEY and CDR2 SMNVEV (reference sequence). CDR3 length: 14 amino acids. The CDR3 DNA reads as TGTGCCAGCAGTTTATCGCAGGGGGGTTACGAGCAGTACTTC. It specifies CASSLSQGGYEQYF.

This chain connects TRBV29-1 to TRBJ1-1; a weak D match, TRBD1 (5 bases). The CDR3 consists of 12 residues. Germline-derived CDR1 and CDR2 are SQVTM and ANQGSEA. Trimming pared 7 bases from V and 1 base from J, leaving 10 bases between. CDR3 in amino acids: CSALTANTEAFF. The CDR3 DNA sequence: TGCAGCGCTCTGACAGCGAACACTGAAGCTTTCTTT.

This chain joins TRBV10-2 and TRBJ2-2, with 11 bases identical to TRBD2. The junction had 5 bases not matched to a gene; V was cut back by 3 bases and J by 5 bases. Germline V gene data show CDR1 as WSHSY and CDR2 as SAAADI. The CDR3 sequence is 16 residues long. The CDR3, as DNA: TGCGCCAGCAGTGAATTAGCGGGGGGGAAAACCGGGGAGCTGTTTTTT. This translates into CASSELAGGKTGELFF.

With regard to this clonotype: A much larger clone sits a single nucleotide away, making a read error possible. V gene TRBV28 combines with J gene TRBJ2-7, with 7 bases identical to TRBD1. The CDR3 length is 15 residues. Germline values: CDR1 MDHEN, CDR2 SYDVKM. CDR3 nucleotide sequence: TGTGCCGGCAGTTCACGACAGGGAAGTCATCACGAGCAGTACTTC. This sequence encodes CAGSSRQGSHHEQYF.

This clonotype has only a few counts. The gene calls are TRBV6-5 and TRBJ2-3, with 9 positions matching TRBD1. Per the germline V gene, CDR1 is MNHEY and CDR2 is SVGAGI. The J segment lost 4 bases and the V segment lost 2 bases, leaving 4 bases of the junction unmatched. The CDR3 covers 15 residues. The DNA for the CDR3 is TGTGCCAGCAGTTACGAGACAGGGGGGGCAGATACGCAGTATTTT. The encoded protein is CASSYETGGADTQYF.